This T cell receptor (beta chain) comes out of a study of T cell repertoires in cytomegalovirus infection (dated 2019 in TCRdb). The study in broad terms: Alongside well-studied HLA-B-restricted epitopes, the peptide stimulations were aimed at recently identified HLA-C-restricted CMV epitopes, whose presentation resists viral immunomodulation. Donor HLA type was relevant to the analysis, because carriage of CMV infection together with the matching HLA type was indicated by public TCR beta signatures.

Sequencing relied on an Illumina HiSeq 1500. TCRdb applied fastp at Q25 and MiXCR to the public reads, then kept only in-frame beta chains. A single entry per CDR3 protein holds the most common genes and DNA from its merged rows. The sample profile shows approximately 990,000 distinct CDR3 sequences; approximately 31% of them were found once. The ten largest clonotypes hold roughly 12% of the sample. This specimen's treatment or condition label, per the study, means: in vitro stimulation with specific CMV peptide epitopes to enrich CMV-specific T cells. General conclusions and limits of the study: The ex vivo response was dominated by HLA-C-restricted CMV-specific TCR beta clonotypes, which also provided the single most frequent clonotype in two of eight donors. Cumulative frequency of public TCR beta family members discriminated carriers of CMV infection plus the relevant HLA type in this cohort and an independent roughly 340-donor cohort.

Deletion took 4 bases off V and 5 bases off J, with a span of 5 bases between the germline ends. Inclusive of the bounding cysteine and phenylalanine, the CDR3 is 11 residues long. Left in the record is the CDR3 DNA by itself, 33 bases read in frame from the first base. Looking up the germline V gene (reference sequence) yields CDR1 SEHNR and CDR2 FQNEAQ. This clonotype was seen at least ten times. Its binding antigen is unknown. Per-nucleotide qualities are absent, and no much larger clonotype sits a single base away. This TCR was recovered from a human donor in good health (CMV status not recorded). Some clones in this sample may be carry-over from other donors' samples. The V and J segments used are TRBV7-9 and TRBJ2-5; the D segment cannot be called with confidence. The specimen was cultured CD8+ T cells from PBMCs, collected from culture after CMV antigen stimulation. In nucleotide form, the sequence is TGTGCCAGCAGCTCGAGGGAGACCCAGTACTTC. Its product reads: CASSSRETQYF.